Listed here is a single T cell receptor (beta chain). This sample was taken from a study of blood T cell repertoires in COVID-19. Study background: Sites across the United States, Italy and Spain contributed samples from acute and convalescent COVID-19. From T cells, B-cell-depleted T cells, or PBMCs came the material, which was cDNA or gDNA.

This CDR3 spans 13 amino acids. The germline V and J ends were trimmed by 5 bases and 3 bases, with 12 bases remaining between them. Germline V gene lookup returns CDR1 SGHRS and CDR2 YFSETQ. As handled by the study authors: Researchers report that nucleated cell counts were estimated from reference gene primer amplification. The table came from immunoSEQ multiplex PCR; TCRdb's copy has only in-frame clones and leaves some out. That table is the source of V, J and clone size, and D and trimming were worked out from the DNA. In the table there are 70,000 to 100,000 clones, around 88% of which are singletons.

Sequencing used peripheral blood. The receptor was derived from a woman between 65 and 79 years old with acute or convalescent COVID-19. The chain carries TRBV5-1 and TRBJ2-7; tentative D call: TRBD1 (6 bases). For the CDR3, the DNA is TGCGCCAGCAGTTTTGACAGGTACTACGAGCAGTACTTC. The encoded protein is CASSFDRYYEQYF.